Listed below are T cell receptor beta chains from one sample, sequenced in a study of blood T cell repertoires in COVID-19. The protocol was immunoSEQ multiplex PCR, while the TCRdb copy is restricted to in-frame clones and leaves out a portion. The sample carries 250,000 or so clones, around 90% recorded once. Sequencing input: PBMCs or T cells enriched from blood (not recorded which). These receptors all stem from a man aged 35 to 55 who had been exposed to COVID-19. CDR3s include the opening cysteine and the closing phenylalanine or tryptophan. The order of the fields is D gene, clone size, V gene, J gene, CDR3 protein, CDR3 DNA. D genes are given only for firm matches. Rows may omit the clone size; those that give it use once, few, many or a size class.

NA	NA	TRBV7-9	TRBJ1-5	CASSLGSGDPSNQPQHF	TGTGCCAGCAGCTTAGGGTCGGGGGATCCGAGCAATCAGCCCCAGCATTTT
TRBD2	once	TRBV11-3	TRBJ2-1	CASSTTSVRYNEGQFF	TGTGCCAGCAGCACCACTAGCGTAAGATACAATGAAGGGCAGTTCTTC
NA	NA	TRBV4-2	TRBJ2-3	CASSQGGLAKRGTDTQYF	TGTGCCAGCAGCCAAGGGGGTCTAGCCAAGAGAGGGACAGATACGCAGTATTTT
NA	NA	TRBV6-5	TRBJ1-2	CASSPGDNYGYTF	TGTGCCAGCAGTCCAGGGGATAACTATGGCTACACCTTC
TRBD1	NA	TRBV7-2	TRBJ2-3	CASRQGQSDTQYF	TGTGCCAGCAGACAGGGGCAATCAGATACGCAGTATTTT
NA	NA	TRBV24-1	TRBJ1-2	CATSDPVNYGYTF	TGTGCCACCAGTGATCCCGTTAACTATGGCTACACCTTC
TRBD2	NA	TRBV7-8	TRBJ2-1	CASSFETSPYNEQFF	TGTGCCAGCAGCTTCGAGACTAGCCCCTACAATGAGCAGTTCTTC
NA	NA	TRBV19	TRBJ1-3	CASSRAEGAGNTIYF	TGTGCCAGTAGTAGGGCGGAGGGAGCTGGAAACACCATATATTTT
TRBD2	NA	TRBV18	TRBJ2-7	CASSPGLALNEQYF	TGTGCCAGCTCACCAGGACTAGCGTTGAACGAGCAGTACTTC
TRBD1	NA	TRBV19	TRBJ1-2	CASSIQGASGYTF	TGTGCCAGTAGTATCCAGGGGGCTAGCGGCTACACCTTC
TRBD2	NA	TRBV5-4	TRBJ2-2	CASSSGPGTSGTNTGELFF	TGTGCCAGCAGCTCTGGTCCCGGGACTAGCGGAACGAACACCGGGGAGCTGTTTTTT
TRBD2	NA	TRBV3-1/TRBV3-2	TRBJ2-7	CASTGGLAGIYEQYF	TGTGCCAGCACCGGAGGACTAGCGGGAATCTACGAGCAGTACTTC
NA	NA	TRBV11-3	TRBJ1-6	CASSLPTEHNSPLHF	TGTGCCAGCAGCTTACCAACAGAACATAATTCACCCCTCCACTTT
NA	NA	TRBV11-2	TRBJ2-1	CASSLVYEQFF	TGTGCCAGCAGCTTAGTCTATGAGCAGTTCTTC